Here is one TCR beta chain with its context. This CDR3 region has 14 residues. With 3 bases removed from V and 2 bases from J, the gap between germline ends came to 8 bases. This entry belongs to a study of blood T cells in healthy people across ages. Alongside a J-beta primer mix, a sample-barcoded 5' primer served in a second PCR lasting 7 to 11 cycles. Each sample provided no less than 2.5 million CDR3-containing paired-end reads. MiXCR, applied by TCRdb to the 5' RACE reads, yields one record per CDR3 protein. The sample contains around 780,000 distinct CDR3 sequences, 20% to 30% of which appear only once. This sample was also put to use in a study of T cells of mothers and their children. That work contributes: Reads recorded for TCR beta CDR3 numbered over 9.5 million per mother and some 3.3 million per child.

The sequenced sample was blood. The chain uses TRBV12-3 or TRBV12-4 and TRBJ1-3; no clear D. This TCR derives from a boy between 10 and 17 years old in good health. DNA for the CDR3: TGTGCCAGCAGTTTTCGCGGTGCTGGAAACACCATATATTTT. It encodes CASSFRGAGNTIYF.